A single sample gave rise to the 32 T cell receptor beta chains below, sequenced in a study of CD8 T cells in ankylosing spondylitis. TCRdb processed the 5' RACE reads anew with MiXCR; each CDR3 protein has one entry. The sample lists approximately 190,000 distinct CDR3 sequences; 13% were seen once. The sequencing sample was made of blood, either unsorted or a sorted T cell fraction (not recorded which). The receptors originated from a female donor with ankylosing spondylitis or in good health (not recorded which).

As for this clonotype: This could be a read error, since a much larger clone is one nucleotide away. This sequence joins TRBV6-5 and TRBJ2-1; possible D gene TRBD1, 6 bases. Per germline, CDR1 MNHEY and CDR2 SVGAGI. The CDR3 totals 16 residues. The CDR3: CASCYPTGSSYNEQFF. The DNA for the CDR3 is TGTGCCAGCTGTTACCCGACAGGTAGCTCCTACAATGAGCAGTTCTTC.

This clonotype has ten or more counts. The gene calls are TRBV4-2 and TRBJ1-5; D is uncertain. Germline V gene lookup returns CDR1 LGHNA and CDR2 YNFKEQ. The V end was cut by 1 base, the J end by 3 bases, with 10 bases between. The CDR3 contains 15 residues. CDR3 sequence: CASSQGQDPNQPQHF. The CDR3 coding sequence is TGTGCCAGCAGCCAAGGGCAGGACCCCAATCAGCCCCAGCATTTT.

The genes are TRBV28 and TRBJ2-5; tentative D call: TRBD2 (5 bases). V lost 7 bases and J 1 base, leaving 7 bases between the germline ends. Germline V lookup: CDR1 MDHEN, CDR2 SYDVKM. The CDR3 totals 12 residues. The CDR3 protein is CASKSGQETQYF. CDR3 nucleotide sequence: TGTGCCAGCAAGAGCGGCCAAGAGACCCAGTACTTC. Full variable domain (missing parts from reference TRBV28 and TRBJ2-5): DVKVTQSSRYLVKRTGEKVFLECVQDMDHENMFWYRQDPGLGLRLIYFSYDVKMKEKGDIPEGYSVSREKKERFSLILESASTNQTSMYLCASKSGQETQYFGPGTRLLVL.

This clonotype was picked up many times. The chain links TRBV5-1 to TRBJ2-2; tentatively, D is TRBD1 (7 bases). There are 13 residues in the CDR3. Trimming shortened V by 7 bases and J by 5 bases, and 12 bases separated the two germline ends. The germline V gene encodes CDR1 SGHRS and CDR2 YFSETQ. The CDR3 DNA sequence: TGCGCCAGCGCAGCAGGGGGGACCGGGGAGCTGTTTTTT. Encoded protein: CASAAGGTGELFF.

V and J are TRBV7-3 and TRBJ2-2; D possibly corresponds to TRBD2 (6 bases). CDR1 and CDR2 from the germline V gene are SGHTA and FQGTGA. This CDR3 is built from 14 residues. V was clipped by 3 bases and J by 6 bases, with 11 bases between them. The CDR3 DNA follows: TGTGCCAGCAGCTTCGGGAGTCCCCCCGGGGAGCTGTTTTTT. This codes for CASSFGSPPGELFF.

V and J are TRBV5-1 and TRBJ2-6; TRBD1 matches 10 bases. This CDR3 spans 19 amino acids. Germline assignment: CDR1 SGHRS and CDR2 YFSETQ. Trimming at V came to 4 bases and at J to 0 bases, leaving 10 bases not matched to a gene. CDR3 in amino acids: CASSISTGGVSSGANVLTF. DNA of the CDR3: TGCGCCAGCAGCATCTCGACAGGGGGCGTTTCCTCTGGGGCCAACGTCCTGACTTTC.

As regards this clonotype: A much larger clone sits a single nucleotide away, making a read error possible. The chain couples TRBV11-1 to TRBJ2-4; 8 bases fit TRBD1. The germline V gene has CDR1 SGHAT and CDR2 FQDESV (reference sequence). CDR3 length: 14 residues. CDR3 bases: TGTGCCAGCAGCTTCTCCGACAGGGGAGTCATTCAGCACTTC. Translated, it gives CASSFSDRGVIQHF.

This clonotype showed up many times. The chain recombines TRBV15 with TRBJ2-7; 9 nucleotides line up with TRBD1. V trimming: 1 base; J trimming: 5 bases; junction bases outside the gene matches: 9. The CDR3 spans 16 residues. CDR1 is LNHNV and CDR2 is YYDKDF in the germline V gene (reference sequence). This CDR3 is CATSRGFGTGRHEQYF. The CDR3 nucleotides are TGTGCCACCAGCAGAGGGTTTGGGACAGGGAGACACGAGCAGTACTTC.

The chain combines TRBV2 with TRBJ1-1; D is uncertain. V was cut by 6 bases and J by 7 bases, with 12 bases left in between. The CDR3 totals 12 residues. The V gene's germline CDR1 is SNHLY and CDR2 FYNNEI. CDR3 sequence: CASRGYGIEAFF. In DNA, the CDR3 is TGTGCCAGCAGAGGTTATGGGATTGAAGCTTTCTTT.

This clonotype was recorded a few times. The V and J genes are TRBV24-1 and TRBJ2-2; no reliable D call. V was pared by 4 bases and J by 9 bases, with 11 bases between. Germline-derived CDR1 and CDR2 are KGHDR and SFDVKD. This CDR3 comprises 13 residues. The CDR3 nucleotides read TGTGCCACCAGTGACCTTAGCAGCCGGGAGCTGTTTTTT. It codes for CATSDLSSRELFF.

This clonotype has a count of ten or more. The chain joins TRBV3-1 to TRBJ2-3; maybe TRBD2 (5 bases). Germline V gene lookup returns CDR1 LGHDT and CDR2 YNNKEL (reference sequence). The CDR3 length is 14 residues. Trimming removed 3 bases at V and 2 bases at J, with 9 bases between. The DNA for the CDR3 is TGTGCCAGCAGCCACCTAGCTATCACAGATACGCAGTATTTT. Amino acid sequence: CASSHLAITDTQYF.

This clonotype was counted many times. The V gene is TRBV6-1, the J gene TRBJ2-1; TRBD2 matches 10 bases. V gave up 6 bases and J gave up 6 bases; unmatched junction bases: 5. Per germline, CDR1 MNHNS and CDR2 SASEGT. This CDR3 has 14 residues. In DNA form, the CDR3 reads TGTGCCAGCAGGGCTAGCGGGAGTACCAATGAGCAGTTCTTC. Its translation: CASRASGSTNEQFF.

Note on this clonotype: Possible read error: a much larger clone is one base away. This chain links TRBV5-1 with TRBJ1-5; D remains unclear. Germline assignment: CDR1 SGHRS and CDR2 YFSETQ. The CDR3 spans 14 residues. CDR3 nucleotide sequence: TGCGCCAGCAGCTTGGGGTATAGCAATCGGCCCCAGCATTTT. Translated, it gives CASSLGYSNRPQHF.

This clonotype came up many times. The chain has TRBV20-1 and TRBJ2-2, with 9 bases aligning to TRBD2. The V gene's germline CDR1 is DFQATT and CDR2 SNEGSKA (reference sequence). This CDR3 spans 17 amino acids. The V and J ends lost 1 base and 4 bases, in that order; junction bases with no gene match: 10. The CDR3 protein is CSARANSGSGATGELFF. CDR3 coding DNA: TGCAGTGCTAGAGCGAATAGCGGGAGTGGTGCCACCGGGGAGCTGTTTTTT.

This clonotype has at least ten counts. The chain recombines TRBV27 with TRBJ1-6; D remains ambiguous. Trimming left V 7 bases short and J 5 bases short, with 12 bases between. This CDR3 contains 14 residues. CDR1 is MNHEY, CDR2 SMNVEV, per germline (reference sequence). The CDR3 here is CASTYLMNNSPLHF. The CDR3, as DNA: TGTGCCAGCACATATTTGATGAATAATTCACCCCTCCACTTT.

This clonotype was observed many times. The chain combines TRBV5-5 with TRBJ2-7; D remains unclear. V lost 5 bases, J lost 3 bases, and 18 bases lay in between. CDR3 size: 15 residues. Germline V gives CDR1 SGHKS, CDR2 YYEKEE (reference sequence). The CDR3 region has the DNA TGTGCCAGCAGGATATTGGGTGGTAGTGGCTACGAGCAGTACTTC. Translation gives CASRILGGSGYEQYF.

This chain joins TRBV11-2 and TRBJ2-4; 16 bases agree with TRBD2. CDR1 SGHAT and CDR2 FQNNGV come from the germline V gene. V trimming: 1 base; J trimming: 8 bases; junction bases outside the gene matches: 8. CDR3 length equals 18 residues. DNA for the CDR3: TGTGCCAGCAGCTTAGTAGGGACTAGCGGGAGGGCCGAGGACATTCAGTACTTC. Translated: CASSLVGTSGRAEDIQYF.

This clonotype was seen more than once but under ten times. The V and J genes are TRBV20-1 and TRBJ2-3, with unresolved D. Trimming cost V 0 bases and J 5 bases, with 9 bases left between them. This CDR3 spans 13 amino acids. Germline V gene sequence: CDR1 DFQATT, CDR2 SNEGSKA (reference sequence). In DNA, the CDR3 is TGCAGTGCTAGAGATGTCAGGCGAGATACGCAGTATTTT. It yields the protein CSARDVRRDTQYF.

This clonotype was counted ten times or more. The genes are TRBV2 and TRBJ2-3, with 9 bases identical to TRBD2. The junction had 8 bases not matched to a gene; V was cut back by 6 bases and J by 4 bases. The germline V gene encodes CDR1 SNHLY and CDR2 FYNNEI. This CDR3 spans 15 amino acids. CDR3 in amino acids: CASRGTSPNSDTQYF. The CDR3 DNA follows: TGTGCCAGCAGGGGGACTAGCCCGAATTCAGATACGCAGTATTTT.

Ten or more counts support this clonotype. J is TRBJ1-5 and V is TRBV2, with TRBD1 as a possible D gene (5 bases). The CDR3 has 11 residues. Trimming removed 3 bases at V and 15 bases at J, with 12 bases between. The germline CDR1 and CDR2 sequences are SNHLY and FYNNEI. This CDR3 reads CASSDLGARHF. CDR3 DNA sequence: TGTGCCAGCAGTGATTTAGGGGCGCGGCATTTT. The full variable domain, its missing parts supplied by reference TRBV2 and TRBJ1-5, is EPEVTQTPSHQVTQMGQEVILRCVPISNHLYFYWYRQILGQKVEFLVSFYNNEISEKSEIFDDQFSVERPDGSNFTLKIRSTKLEDSAMYFCASSDLGARHFGDGTRLSIL.

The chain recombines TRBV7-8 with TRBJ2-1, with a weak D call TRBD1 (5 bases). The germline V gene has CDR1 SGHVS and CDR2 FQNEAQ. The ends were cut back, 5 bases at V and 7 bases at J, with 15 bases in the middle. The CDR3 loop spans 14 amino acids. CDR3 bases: TGTGCCAGCAGCCGCAACCCCAGGGAAAATGAGCAGTTCTTC. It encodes CASSRNPRENEQFF.

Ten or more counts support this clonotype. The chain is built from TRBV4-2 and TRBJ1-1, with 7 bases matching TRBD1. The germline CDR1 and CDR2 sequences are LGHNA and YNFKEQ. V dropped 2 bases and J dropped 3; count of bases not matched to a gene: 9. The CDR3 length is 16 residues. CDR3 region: CASSQLQGSTDTEAFF. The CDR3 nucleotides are TGTGCCAGCAGCCAACTACAGGGGTCGACGGACACTGAAGCTTTCTTT.

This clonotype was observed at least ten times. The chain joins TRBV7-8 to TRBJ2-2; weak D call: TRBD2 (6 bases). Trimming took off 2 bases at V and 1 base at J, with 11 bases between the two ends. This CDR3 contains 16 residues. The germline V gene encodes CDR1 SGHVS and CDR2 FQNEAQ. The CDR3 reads CASSLSGTGNTGELFF. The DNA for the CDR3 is TGTGCCAGCAGCTTATCGGGGACTGGGAACACCGGGGAGCTGTTTTTT. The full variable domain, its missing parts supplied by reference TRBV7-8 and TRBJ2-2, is GAGVSQSPRYKVAKRGQDVALRCDPISGHVSLFWYQQALGQGPEFLTYFQNEAQLDKSGLPSDRFFAERPEGSVSTLKIQRTQQEDSAVYLCASSLSGTGNTGELFFGEGSRLTVL.

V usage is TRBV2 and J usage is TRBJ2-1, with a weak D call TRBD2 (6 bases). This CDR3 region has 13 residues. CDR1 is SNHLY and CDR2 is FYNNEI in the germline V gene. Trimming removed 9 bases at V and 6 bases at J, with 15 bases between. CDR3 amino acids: CARSPGAINEQFF. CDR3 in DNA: TGTGCCAGATCCCCGGGAGCTATCAATGAGCAGTTCTTC.

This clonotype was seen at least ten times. The CDR3 DNA reads TGTGCCAGCAGCCAAAGCGGGGAGGCTAGCCACACCGGGGAGCTGTTTTTT. This codes for CASSQSGEASHTGELFF. The V and J genes are TRBV4-2 and TRBJ2-2, with TRBD2 identical over 7 bases. Trimming took 2 bases from V and 3 from J; bases not matched to a gene: 9. CDR1 and CDR2 from the germline V gene are LGHNA and YNFKEQ. The CDR3 runs to 17 residues.

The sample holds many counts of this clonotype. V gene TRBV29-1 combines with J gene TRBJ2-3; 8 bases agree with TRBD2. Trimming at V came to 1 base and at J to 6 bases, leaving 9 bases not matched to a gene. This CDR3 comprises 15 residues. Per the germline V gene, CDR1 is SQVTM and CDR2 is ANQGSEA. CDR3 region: CSVEGESGRGDTQYF. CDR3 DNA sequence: TGCAGCGTTGAAGGGGAAAGCGGGAGAGGTGATACGCAGTATTTT.

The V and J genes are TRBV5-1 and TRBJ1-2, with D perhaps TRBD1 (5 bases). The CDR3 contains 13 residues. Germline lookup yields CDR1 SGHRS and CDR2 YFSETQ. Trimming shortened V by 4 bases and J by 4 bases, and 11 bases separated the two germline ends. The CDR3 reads CASSLEGVYGYTF. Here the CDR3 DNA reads TGCGCCAGCAGCCTGGAAGGGGTCTATGGCTACACCTTC.

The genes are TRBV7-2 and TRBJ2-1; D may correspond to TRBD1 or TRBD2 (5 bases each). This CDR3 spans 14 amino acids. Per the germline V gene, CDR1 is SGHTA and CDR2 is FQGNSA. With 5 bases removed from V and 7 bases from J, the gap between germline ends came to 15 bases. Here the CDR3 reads CASSRGPQGNEQFF. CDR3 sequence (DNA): TGTGCCAGCAGCAGGGGACCTCAAGGGAATGAGCAGTTCTTC.

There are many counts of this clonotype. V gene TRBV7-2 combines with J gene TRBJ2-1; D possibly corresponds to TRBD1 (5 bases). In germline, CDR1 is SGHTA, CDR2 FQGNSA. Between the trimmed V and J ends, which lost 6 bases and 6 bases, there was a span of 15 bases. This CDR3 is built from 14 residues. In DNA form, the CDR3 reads TGTGCCAGCAGTTTCGGACCCCAGGGCAATGAGCAGTTCTTC. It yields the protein CASSFGPQGNEQFF.

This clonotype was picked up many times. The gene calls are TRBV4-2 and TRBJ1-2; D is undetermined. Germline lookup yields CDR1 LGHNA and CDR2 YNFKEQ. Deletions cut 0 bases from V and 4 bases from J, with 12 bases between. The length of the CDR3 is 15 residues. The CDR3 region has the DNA TGTGCCAGCAGCCAAGACTGGAACACTCTCTATGGCTACACCTTC. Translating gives CASSQDWNTLYGYTF.

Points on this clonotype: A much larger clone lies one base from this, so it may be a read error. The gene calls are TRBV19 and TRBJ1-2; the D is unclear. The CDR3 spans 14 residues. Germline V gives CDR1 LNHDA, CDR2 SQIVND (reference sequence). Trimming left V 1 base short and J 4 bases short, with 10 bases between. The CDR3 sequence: CASSIGTATYGYTF. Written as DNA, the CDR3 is TGTGCCAGTAGTATAGGAACAGCCACCTATGGCTACACCTTC.

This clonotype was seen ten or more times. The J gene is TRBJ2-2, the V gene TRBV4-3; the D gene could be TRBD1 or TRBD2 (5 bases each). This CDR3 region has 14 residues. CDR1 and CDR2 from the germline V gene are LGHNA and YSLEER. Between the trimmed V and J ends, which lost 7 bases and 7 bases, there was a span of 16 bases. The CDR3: CASKGSLEFGELFF. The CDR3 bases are TGCGCCAGCAAGGGGAGTCTGGAGTTCGGGGAGCTGTTTTTT.